The T cell receptor beta chain described here comes from a study of T cell repertoires in cytomegalovirus infection. This CDR3 has 15 amino acids. Trimming removed 1 base at V and 3 bases at J, with 9 bases between. Germline loops: CDR1 SGHVT, CDR2 SQSDAQ. MiXCR, run by TCRdb on the reads, gives a single entry per CDR3 protein. The table lists some 560,000 distinct CDR3 sequences, about 40% of them singletons, with about 48% in the top ten. Remarks on this clonotype: Its target is unknown.

The J gene is TRBJ1-4, the V gene TRBV7-4; D is unresolved. This sample comprised cultured PBMCs, obtained from culture after CMV antigen stimulation. The source of this sequence is a human donor in good health (CMV status not recorded). Some clones in this sample may be carry-over from other donors' samples. The CDR3 loop is CASSLGEGSNEKLFF. The CDR3 bases are TGTGCCAGCAGCTTAGGGGAGGGCTCTAATGAAAAACTGTTTTTT.